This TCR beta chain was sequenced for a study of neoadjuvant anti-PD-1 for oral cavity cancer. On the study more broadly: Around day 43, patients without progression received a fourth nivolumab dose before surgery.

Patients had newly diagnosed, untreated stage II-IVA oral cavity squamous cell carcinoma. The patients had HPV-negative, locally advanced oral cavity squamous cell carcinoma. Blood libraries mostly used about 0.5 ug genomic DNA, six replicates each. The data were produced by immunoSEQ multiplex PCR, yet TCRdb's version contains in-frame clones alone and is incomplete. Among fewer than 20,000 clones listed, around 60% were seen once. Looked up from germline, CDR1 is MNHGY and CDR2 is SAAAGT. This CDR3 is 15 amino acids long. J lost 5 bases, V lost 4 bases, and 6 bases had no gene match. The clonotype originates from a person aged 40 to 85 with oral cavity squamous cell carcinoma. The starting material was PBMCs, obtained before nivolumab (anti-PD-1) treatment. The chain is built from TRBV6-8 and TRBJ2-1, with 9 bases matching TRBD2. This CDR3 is CASSSPTSGHNEQFF. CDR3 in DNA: TGTGCCAGCAGTTCACCGACTAGCGGTCACAATGAGCAGTTCTTC.